This entry is about one T cell receptor beta chain. The target antigen is unknown. The data are from a study of cytomegalovirus exposure and HLA in healthy donors. Study summary: Around 79 million unique TCRs, all from HLA-typed donors, were included in an early release of the data. The study's findings and limits: Links to common viral pathogens appeared, in a later analysis, for several of the most significant clusters. V segments that were indistinguishable, TRBV6-2 and TRBV6-3 among them, were omitted from analysis. An analysis that was carried out later associated approximately 17,000 TCR beta sequences with HLA alleles at 0.05 false discovery rate.

With 5 bases clipped from V and 6 bases from J, the junction kept 14 bases outside the gene matches. The CDR3 is 17 amino acids. Germline V gives CDR1 MDHEN, CDR2 SYDVKM. With 60 Vbeta and 13 Jbeta primers, the PCR was carried out. Clones were read by immunoSEQ multiplex PCR, and TCRdb kept only the in-frame ones, dropping some. This sample carries 35,000 to 55,000 clones, about 73% of them seen once, and the ten largest clones take 3.4%. Input material: PBMCs. The receptor was derived from a woman in her twenties or thirties in good health and CMV-seronegative. The rearrangement links TRBV28 to TRBJ2-7; 12 positions match TRBD1. The CDR3 DNA sequence: TGTGCCAGCAGTGCCTCTACTATCCGGGACAGGGGGCGCGAGCAGTACTTC. The encoded protein is CASSASTIRDRGREQYF.